The clone carrying this T cell receptor beta chain was detected many times. This entry is derived from a study of spatial heterogeneity in lung cancer. Unique molecular identifiers, one per molecule, were present on every TCR cDNA molecule. TCRdb used MiXCR to reprocess the 5' RACE reads, holding one entry per CDR3 protein. The sample holds more than 15,000 distinct CDR3 sequences, about a fifth seen once. The time point here: blood at routine non-recurrence follow-up after resection. Germline CDR1 reads MNHNS; CDR2 reads SASEGT. CDR3 length equals 14 residues. The germline V and J ends were trimmed by 3 bases and 2 bases, with 7 bases remaining between them.

The source was PBMCs, collected at follow-up. V is TRBV6-1 and J is TRBJ1-4; D is ambiguous. The sequence was obtained from a male donor with early-stage non-small cell lung cancer. CDR3 residues: CASSDASTNEKLFF. The CDR3 bases are TGTGCCAGCAGTGACGCTTCGACTAATGAAAAACTGTTTTTT.